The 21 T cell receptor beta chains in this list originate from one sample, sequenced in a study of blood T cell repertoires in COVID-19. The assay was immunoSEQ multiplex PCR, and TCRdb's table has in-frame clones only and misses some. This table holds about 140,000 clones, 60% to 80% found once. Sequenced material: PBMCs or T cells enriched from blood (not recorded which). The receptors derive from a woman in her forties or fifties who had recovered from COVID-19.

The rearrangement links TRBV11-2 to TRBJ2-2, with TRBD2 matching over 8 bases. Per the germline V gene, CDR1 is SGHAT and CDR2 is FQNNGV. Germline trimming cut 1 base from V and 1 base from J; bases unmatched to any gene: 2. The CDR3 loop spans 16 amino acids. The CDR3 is CASSLGSGGNTGELFF. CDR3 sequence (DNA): TGTGCCAGCAGCTTAGGAAGCGGGGGGAACACCGGGGAGCTGTTTTTT.

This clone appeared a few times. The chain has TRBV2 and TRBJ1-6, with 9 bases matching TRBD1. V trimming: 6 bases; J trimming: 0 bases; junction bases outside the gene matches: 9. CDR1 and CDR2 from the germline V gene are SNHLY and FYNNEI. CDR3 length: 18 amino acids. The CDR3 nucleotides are TGTGCCAGCAGCCGTACCGGGACAGGGAGCTCCTATAATTCACCCCTCCACTTT. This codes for CASSRTGTGSSYNSPLHF.

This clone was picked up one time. DNA of the CDR3: TGTGCCAGCTCACTGCCCGGGGGTGAGCAGTTCTTC. Translated: CASSLPGGEQFF. The chain employs TRBV5-4 and TRBJ2-1, with D possibly being TRBD2 (6 bases). CDR3 length: 12 amino acids. The V end was cut by 7 bases, the J end by 9 bases, with 14 bases between. Germline V gene lookup returns CDR1 SGHNT and CDR2 YYREEE (reference sequence).

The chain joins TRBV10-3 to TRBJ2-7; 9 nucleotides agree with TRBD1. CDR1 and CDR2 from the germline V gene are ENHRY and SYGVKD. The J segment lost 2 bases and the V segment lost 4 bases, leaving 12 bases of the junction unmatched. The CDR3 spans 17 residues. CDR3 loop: CAISGGVGTGNTYEQYF. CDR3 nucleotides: TGTGCCATCAGTGGTGGGGTAGGGACAGGGAATACCTACGAGCAGTACTTC.

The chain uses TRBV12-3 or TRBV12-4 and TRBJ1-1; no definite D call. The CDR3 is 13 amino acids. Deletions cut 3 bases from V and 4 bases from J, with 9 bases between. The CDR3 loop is CASSLRRITEAFF. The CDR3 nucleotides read TGTGCCAGCAGTTTGCGGCGGATCACTGAAGCTTTCTTT.

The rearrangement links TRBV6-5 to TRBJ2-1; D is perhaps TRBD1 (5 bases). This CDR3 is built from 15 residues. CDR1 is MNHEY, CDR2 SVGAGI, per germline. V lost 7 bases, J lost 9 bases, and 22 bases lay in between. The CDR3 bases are TGTGCCAGCAAGAGACAGCAGGGAACCTTAGCTGAGCAGTTCTTC. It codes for CASKRQQGTLAEQFF.

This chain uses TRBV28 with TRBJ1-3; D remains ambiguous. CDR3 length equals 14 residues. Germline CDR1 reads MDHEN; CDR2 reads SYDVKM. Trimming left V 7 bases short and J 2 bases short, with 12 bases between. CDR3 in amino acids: CASKREGTGNTIYF. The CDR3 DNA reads TGTGCCAGCAAGCGAGAGGGAACTGGAAACACCATATATTTT.

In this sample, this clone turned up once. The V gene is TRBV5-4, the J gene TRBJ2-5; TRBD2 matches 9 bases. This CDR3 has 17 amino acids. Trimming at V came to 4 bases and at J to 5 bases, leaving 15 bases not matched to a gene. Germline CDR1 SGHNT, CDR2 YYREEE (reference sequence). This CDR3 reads CASSPPVLAGVLETQYF. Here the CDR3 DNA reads TGTGCCAGCAGCCCTCCGGTATTAGCGGGAGTTCTCGAGACCCAGTACTTC.

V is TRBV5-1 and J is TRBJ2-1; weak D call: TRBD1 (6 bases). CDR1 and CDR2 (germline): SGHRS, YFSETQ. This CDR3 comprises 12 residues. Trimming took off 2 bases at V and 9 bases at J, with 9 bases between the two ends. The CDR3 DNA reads TGCGCCAGCAGCTTAGGGGGTAGTGAGCAGTTCTTC. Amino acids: CASSLGGSEQFF.

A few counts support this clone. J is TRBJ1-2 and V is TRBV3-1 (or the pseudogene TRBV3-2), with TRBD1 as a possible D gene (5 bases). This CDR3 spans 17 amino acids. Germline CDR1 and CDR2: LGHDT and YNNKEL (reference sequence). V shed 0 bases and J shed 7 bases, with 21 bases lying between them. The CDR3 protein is CASSQDGQGLHYVGYTF. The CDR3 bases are TGTGCCAGCAGCCAAGACGGTCAGGGATTACACTATGTTGGCTACACCTTC.

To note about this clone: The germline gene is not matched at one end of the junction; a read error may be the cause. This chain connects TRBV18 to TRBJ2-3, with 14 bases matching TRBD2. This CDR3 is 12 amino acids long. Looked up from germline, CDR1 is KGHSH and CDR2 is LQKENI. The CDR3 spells CASSPGTSGSSF. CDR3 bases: TGTGCCAGCTCACCAGGGACTAGCGGGAGTAGTTTT.

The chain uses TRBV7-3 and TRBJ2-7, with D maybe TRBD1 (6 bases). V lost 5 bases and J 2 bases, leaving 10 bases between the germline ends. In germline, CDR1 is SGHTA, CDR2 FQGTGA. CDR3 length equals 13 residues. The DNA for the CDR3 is TGTGCCAGCAGCCCCGGGGACACCTACGAGCAGTACTTC. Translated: CASSPGDTYEQYF.

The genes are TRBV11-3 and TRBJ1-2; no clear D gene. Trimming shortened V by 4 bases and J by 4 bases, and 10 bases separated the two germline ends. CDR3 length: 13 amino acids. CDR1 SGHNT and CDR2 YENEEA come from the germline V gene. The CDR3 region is CASSYNTGYGYTF. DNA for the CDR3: TGTGCCAGCAGCTATAATACGGGCTATGGCTACACCTTC.

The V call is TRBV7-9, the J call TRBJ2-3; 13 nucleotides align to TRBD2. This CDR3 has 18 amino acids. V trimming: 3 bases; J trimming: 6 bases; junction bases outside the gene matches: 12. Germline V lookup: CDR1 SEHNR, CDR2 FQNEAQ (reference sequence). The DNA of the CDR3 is TGTGCCAGCAGCTTTGGGGCGACTAGCGGGGGGCCTCGGGATACGCAGTATTTT. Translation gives CASSFGATSGGPRDTQYF.

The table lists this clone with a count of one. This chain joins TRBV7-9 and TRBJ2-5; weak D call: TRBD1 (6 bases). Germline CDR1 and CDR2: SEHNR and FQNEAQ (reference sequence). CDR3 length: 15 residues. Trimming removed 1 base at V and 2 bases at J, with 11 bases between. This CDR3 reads CASSLVGHGQETQYF. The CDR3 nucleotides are TGTGCCAGCAGCTTAGTGGGACACGGGCAAGAGACCCAGTACTTC.

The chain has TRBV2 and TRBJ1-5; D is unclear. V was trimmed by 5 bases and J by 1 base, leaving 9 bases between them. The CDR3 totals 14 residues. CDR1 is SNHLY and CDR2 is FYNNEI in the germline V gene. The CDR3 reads CASSTLGSNQPQHF. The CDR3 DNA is TGTGCCAGCAGTACTCTCGGGAGCAATCAGCCCCAGCATTTT.

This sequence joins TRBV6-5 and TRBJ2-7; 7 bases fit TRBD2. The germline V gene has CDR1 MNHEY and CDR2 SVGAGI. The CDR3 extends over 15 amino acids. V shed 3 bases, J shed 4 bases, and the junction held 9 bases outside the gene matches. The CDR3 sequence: CASSYLGGDGYEQYF. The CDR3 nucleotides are TGTGCCAGCAGTTATTTGGGAGGGGACGGTTACGAGCAGTACTTC.

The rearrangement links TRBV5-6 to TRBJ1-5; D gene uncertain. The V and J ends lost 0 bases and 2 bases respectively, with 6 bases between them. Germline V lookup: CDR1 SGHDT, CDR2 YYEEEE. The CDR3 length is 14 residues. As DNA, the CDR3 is TGTGCCAGCAGCTTGGCCGGTGGCAATCAGCCCCAGCATTTT. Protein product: CASSLAGGNQPQHF.

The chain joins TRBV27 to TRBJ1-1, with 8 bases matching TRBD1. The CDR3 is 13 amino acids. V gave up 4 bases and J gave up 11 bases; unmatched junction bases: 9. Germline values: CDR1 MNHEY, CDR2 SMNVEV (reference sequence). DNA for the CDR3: TGTGCCAGCAGTTCCATCGACAGGGGCAGGGCTTTCTTT. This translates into CASSSIDRGRAFF.

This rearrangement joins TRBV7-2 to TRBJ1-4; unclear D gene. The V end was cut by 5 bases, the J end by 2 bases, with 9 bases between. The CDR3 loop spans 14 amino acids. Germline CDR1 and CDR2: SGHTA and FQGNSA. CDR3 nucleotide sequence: TGTGCCAGCAGCCGCTGGGAGACTAATGAAAAACTGTTTTTT. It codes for CASSRWETNEKLFF.

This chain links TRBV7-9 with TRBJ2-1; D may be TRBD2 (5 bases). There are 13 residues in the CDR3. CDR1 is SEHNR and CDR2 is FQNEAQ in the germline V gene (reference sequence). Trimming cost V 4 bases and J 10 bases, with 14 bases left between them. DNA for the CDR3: TGTGCCAGCAGCTGGACTTTGGGCGTCGAGCAGTTCTTC. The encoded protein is CASSWTLGVEQFF.